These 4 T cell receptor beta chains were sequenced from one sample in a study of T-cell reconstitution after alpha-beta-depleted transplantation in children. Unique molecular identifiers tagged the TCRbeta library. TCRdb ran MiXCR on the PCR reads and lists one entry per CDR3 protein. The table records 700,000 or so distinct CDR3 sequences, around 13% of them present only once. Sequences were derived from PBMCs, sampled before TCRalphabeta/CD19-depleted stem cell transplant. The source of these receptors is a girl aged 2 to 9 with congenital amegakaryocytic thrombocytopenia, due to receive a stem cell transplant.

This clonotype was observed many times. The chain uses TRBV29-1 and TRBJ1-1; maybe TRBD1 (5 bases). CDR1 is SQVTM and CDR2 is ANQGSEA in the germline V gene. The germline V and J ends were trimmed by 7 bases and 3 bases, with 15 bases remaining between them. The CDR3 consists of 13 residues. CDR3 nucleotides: TGCAGCGGAGGCTGGGGCCCGGACACTGAAGCTTTCTTT. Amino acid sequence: CSGGWGPDTEAFF.

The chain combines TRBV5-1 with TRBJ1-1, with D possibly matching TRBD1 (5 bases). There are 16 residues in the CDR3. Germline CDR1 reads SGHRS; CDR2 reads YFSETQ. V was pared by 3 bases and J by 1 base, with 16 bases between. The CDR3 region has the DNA TGCGCCAGCAGCTCCCATAGGGGCGAAACGAACACTGAAGCTTTCTTT. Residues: CASSSHRGETNTEAFF.

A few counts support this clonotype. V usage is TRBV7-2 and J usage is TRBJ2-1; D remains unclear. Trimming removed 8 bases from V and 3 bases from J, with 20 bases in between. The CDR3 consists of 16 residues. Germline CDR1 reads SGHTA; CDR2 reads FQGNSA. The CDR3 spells CASYNPRAPGYNEQFF. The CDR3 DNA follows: TGTGCCAGCTATAACCCCCGGGCCCCGGGCTACAATGAGCAGTTCTTC.

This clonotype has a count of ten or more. In DNA form, the CDR3 reads TGTGCCAGCAGCTTAGGGCTAGCGATATACAATGAGCAGTTCTTC. It codes for CASSLGLAIYNEQFF. The chain carries TRBV7-2 and TRBJ2-1; maybe TRBD2 (6 bases). In germline, CDR1 is SGHTA, CDR2 FQGNSA. This CDR3 is built from 15 residues. Trimming removed 1 base at V and 4 bases at J, with 11 bases between.